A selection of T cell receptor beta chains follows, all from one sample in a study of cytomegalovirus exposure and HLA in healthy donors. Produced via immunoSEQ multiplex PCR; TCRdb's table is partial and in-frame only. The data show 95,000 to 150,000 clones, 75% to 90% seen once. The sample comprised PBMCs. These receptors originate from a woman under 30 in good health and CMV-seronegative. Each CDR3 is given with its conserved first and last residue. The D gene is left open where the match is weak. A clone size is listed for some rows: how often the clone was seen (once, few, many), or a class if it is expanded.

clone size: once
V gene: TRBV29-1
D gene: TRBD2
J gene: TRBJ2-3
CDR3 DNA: TGCAGCGTTGAATGGGGCGGGAGGGGCACAGATACGCAGTATTTT
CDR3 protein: CSVEWGGRGTDTQYF

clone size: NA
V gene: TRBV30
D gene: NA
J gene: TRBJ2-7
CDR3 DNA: TGTGCCTGGAGTCCAAAGGGGCAGGGCAGTGAGCAGTACTTC
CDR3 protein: CAWSPKGQGSEQYF

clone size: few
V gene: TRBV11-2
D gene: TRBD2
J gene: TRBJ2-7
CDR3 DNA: TGTGCCAGCAGCTCGACTAGCGGGAACGGGGAGCAGTACTTC
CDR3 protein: CASSSTSGNGEQYF

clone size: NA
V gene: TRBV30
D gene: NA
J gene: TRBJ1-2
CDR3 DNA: TGTGCCTGGCGTGTTGGGGGGGCGGGCTACACCTTC
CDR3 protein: CAWRVGGAGYTF

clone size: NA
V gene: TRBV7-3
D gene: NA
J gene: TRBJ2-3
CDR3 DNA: TGTGCCAGCAGCTTAATGGGCTTCCTCACAGATACGCAGTATTTT
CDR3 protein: CASSLMGFLTDTQYF

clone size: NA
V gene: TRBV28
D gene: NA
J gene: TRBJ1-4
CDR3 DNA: TGTGCCAGCAGTTCAGAGTCGGGGACTAATGAAAAACTGTTTTTT
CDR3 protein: CASSSESGTNEKLFF

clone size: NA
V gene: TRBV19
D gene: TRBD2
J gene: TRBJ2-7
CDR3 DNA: TGTGCCAGTAGTATACAACTAGCGGTATACGAGCAGTACTTC
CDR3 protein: CASSIQLAVYEQYF

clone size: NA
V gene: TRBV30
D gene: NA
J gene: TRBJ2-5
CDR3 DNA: TGTGCCTGGAGTCGGGGCCAAGAGACCCAGTACTTC
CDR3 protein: CAWSRGQETQYF

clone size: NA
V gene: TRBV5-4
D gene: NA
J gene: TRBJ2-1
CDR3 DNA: TGTGCCAGCAGCGCCTTAGGGGGTAAGAATGAGCAGTTCTTC
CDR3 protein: CASSALGGKNEQFF

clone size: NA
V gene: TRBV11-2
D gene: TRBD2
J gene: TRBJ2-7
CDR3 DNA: TGTGCCAGCAGCTCCCGGTTGACTAGCGCCTCCTACGAGCAGTACTTC
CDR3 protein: CASSSRLTSASYEQYF

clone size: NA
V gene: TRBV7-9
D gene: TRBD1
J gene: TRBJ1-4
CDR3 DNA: TGTGCCAGCAGCATAGGGACAGGGTATGAAAAACTGTTTTTT
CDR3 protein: CASSIGTGYEKLFF

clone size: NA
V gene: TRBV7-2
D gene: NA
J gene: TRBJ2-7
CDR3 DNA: TGTGCCAGCAGCTTAAATCTGTTCGACGAGCAGTACTTC
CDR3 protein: CASSLNLFDEQYF

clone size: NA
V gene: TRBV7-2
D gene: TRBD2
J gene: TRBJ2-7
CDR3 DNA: TGTGCCAGCAGCTTAGGCGGGAGCCCCTCCTACGAGCAGTACTTC
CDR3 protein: CASSLGGSPSYEQYF

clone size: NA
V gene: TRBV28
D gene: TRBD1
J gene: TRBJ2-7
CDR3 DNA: TGTGCCAGCAGTTCCCGGGACAGGGGGCTCTACGAGCAGTACTTC
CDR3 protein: CASSSRDRGLYEQYF

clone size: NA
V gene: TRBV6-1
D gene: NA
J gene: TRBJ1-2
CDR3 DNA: TGTGCCAGCAATATACAGGGCCCCTATGGCTACACCTTC
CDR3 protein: CASNIQGPYGYTF

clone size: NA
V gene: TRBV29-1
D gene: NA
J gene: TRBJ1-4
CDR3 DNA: TGCAGCGTTGCGGAGGGTGCTAATGAAAAACTGTTTTTT
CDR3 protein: CSVAEGANEKLFF

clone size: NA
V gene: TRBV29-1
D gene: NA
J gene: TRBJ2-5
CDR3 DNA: TGCAGCGTCCCGAACGGGTATCCCCAAGAGACCCAGTACTTC
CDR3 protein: CSVPNGYPQETQYF

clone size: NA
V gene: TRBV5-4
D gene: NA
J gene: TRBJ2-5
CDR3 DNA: TGTGCCAGCAGCGGACCGACAGAACAAGAGACCCAGTACTTC
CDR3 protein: CASSGPTEQETQYF

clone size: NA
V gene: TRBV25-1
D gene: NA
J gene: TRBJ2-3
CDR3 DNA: TGTGCCAGCAGTGGATCGGCTCTAGGCACAGATACGCAGTATTTT
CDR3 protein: CASSGSALGTDTQYF

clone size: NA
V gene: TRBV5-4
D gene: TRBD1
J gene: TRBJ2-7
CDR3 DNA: TGTGCCAGCAGCGCCCCGGGACAGTCCTACGAGCAGTACTTC
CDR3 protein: CASSAPGQSYEQYF

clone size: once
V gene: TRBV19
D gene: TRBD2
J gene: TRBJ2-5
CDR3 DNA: TGTGCCAGTAACCCACTAGCGGGAGGGCCCTGGGAGACCCAGTACTTC
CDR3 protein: CASNPLAGGPWETQYF

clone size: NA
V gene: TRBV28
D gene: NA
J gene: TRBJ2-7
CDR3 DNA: TGTGCCAGCAGTAATCAGGGTGTCGAGCAGTACTTC
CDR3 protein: CASSNQGVEQYF

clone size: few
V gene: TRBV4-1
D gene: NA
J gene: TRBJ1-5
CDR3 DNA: TGCGCCAGCAGCCAAGATCCCCACAGTCAGCCCCAGCATTTT
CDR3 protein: CASSQDPHSQPQHF

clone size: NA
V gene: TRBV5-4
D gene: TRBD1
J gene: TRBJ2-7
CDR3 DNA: TGTGCCAGCAGCTTGGGGCGACAGGGGACCTACGAGCAGTACTTC
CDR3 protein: CASSLGRQGTYEQYF

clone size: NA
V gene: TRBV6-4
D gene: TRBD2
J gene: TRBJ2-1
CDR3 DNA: TGTGCCAGCAGTGACTCTAGCGGGAATAGCAATGAGCAGTTCTTC
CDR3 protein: CASSDSSGNSNEQFF

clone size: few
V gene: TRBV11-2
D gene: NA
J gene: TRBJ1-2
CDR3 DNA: TGTGCCAGCAGCTTGGGTGCGGGTAACTATGGCTACACCTTC
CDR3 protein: CASSLGAGNYGYTF

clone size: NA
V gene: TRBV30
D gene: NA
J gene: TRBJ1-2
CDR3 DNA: TGTGCCTGGAGTCCTCCCAGTTGGGGACAAGGGAACTATGGCTACACCTTC
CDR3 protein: CAWSPPSWGQGNYGYTF

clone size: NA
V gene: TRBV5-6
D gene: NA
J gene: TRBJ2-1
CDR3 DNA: TGTGCCAGCAGCTTGAGAGTGGCGGCAGGGATTGAGCAGTTCTTC
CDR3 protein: CASSLRVAAGIEQFF

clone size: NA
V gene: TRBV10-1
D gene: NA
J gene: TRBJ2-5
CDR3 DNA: TGCGCCAGCAGTGAGTCGTTAGCTGGCAAAGAGACCCAGTACTTC
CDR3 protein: CASSESLAGKETQYF

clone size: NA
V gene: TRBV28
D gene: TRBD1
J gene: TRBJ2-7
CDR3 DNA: TGTGCCAGCAGAATTCAGACAGGGGGGAACTACGAGCAGTACTTC
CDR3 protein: CASRIQTGGNYEQYF

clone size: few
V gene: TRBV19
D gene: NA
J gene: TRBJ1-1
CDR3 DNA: TGTGCCAGTAGTGTCCAAGGGCGGGTCACTGAAGCTTTCTTT
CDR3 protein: CASSVQGRVTEAFF

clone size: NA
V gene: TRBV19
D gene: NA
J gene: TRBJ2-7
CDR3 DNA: TGTGCCAGTAGACAGGGTCCCTACGAGCAGTACTTC
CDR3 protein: CASRQGPYEQYF

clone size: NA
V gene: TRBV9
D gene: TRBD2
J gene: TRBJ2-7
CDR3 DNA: TGTGCCAGCAGCGTGGAGGAGGGGACTAGCGGTTCCTACGAGCAGTACTTC
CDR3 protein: CASSVEEGTSGSYEQYF

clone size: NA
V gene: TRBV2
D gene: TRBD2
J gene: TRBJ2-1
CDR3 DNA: TGTGCCAGCAGGGTAGCGGGAGTTTTCTACAATGAGCAGTTCTTC
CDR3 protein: CASRVAGVFYNEQFF

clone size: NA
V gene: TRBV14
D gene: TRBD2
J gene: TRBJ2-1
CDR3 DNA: TGTGCCAGCAGCCGACATTATAGCGGGAGGGCCGTCGGTGAGCAGTTCTTC
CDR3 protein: CASSRHYSGRAVGEQFF

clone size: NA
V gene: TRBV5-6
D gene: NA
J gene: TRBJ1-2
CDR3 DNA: TGTGCCAGCAGCCCGGACAGCTATGGCTACACCTTC
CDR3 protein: CASSPDSYGYTF

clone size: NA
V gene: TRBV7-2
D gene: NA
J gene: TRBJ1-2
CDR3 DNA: TGTGCCAGCAGCTTAGGCGGGACGATTCGTTCTTATGGCTACACCTTC
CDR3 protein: CASSLGGTIRSYGYTF